This TCR beta chain was sequenced during a study of blood T cell repertoires in COVID-19. Study details: From the United States, Italy and Spain came samples of acute and convalescent COVID-19. Nucleic acid was either cDNA or gDNA, and it came from T cells, B-cell-depleted T cells, or PBMCs.

Enrolment of Seattle patients took place during active infection, and they were followed longitudinally. TCRdb's copy holds only in-frame clones and misses some; the assay was immunoSEQ multiplex PCR. The profile shows roughly 340,000 clones, about 87% of them singletons. The CDR3 is made up of 13 amino acids. V was clipped by 4 bases and J by 5 bases, with 13 bases between them. The germline CDR1 and CDR2 sequences are SQVTM and ANQGSEA. The gene calls are TRBV29-1 and TRBJ2-3; tentatively, D is TRBD2 (6 bases). The material sequenced was peripheral blood. The receptor's source is a woman aged 45-60 years with COVID-19, enrolled during active disease. CDR3 protein: CSVVRSGLDTQYF. The DNA of the CDR3 is TGCAGCGTTGTCCGTAGCGGTCTAGATACGCAGTATTTT.